This is a list of T cell receptor beta chains from one sample in a study of blood T cell repertoires in COVID-19. Sequenced by immunoSEQ multiplex PCR; TCRdb stores in-frame clones only, minus some. The table has some 250,000 clones, just under 85% seen once. Input material: peripheral blood. The receptors were gathered from an elderly woman with acute or convalescent COVID-19. Both conserved end residues are part of each CDR3. A D gene is named only where the DNA matches it firmly. Size tells how often a clone was seen (once, few, many) or the class of an expanded clone, and some rows leave it out.

clone_size j_call d_call v_call cdr3_nt cdr3_aa
NA TRBJ1-5 NA TRBV19 TGTGCCAGTAGTACCACCTCTCAGGGTACGTTTCAGCCCCAGCATTTT CASSTTSQGTFQPQHF
once TRBJ2-1 NA TRBV28 TGTGCCAGCAGTTCAGCAGGGGGGTCCACGGATGAGCAGTTCTTC CASSSAGGSTDEQFF
NA TRBJ2-5 NA TRBV3-1/TRBV3-2 TGTGCCAGCAGCCAAAGAACAGGAGGGGAGACCCAGTACTTC CASSQRTGGETQYF
NA TRBJ1-3 NA TRBV5-1 TGCGCCAGCAGCTCCACAGGGATGAGAGGAAACACCATATATTTT CASSSTGMRGNTIYF
NA TRBJ1-6 NA TRBV6-6 TGTGCCAGCAGTCCTGGGGTCCACAGGGCGAATAATTCACCCCTCCACTTT CASSPGVHRANNSPLHF
NA TRBJ2-3 NA TRBV12-3/TRBV12-4 TGTGCCAGCAGGCCAGGGGACACAGATACGCAGTATTTT CASRPGDTDTQYF
NA TRBJ1-1 NA TRBV3-1/TRBV3-2 TGTGCCAGCAGCCGAGGGGAGGGGACTGAAGCTTTCTTT CASSRGEGTEAFF
NA TRBJ1-1 TRBD1 TRBV12-3/TRBV12-4 TGTGCCAGCAGTCCCAACAGGGGATCTGAAGCTTTCTTT CASSPNRGSEAFF
NA TRBJ2-1 TRBD2 TRBV5-4 TGTGCCTCACGGCAAGCGGGGGAGATCTACAATGAGCAGTTCTTC CASRQAGEIYNEQFF
NA TRBJ2-1 TRBD1 TRBV18 TGTGCCAGCTCCGCGGACCGGACAGGGGGCAATGAGCAGTTCTTC CASSADRTGGNEQFF
few TRBJ1-1 NA TRBV28 TGTGCCAGCAGATGGAAACCCGGACACCCTGAAGCTTTCTTT CASRWKPGHPEAFF
many TRBJ2-1 NA TRBV9 TGTGCCAGCAGCGTGGAGGGTGGTCACAATGAGCAGTTCTTC CASSVEGGHNEQFF
once TRBJ1-3 NA TRBV14 TGTGCCAGCAGCCAAGGAACCACGTGGAGGGGCTCTGGAAACACCATATATTTT CASSQGTTWRGSGNTIYF
NA TRBJ1-5 NA TRBV24-1 TGTGCCACCTCTCACCGTTCGGGGAATCAGCCCCAGCATTTT CATSHRSGNQPQHF
NA TRBJ1-3 NA TRBV5-1 TGCGCCAGCAGCTACTCAGGGGTTTCTGGAAACACCATATATTTT CASSYSGVSGNTIYF
NA TRBJ1-2 TRBD1 TRBV5-1 TGCGCCAGCAGCTTGTCGGGAGGACAGGGCCGGGATGGCTACACCTTC CASSLSGGQGRDGYTF
once TRBJ1-2 NA TRBV11-2 TGTGCCAGCAGCCCCCAGGTGGGGGGGCAGGATGGCTACACCTTC CASSPQVGGQDGYTF
once TRBJ2-1 TRBD1 TRBV6-4 TGTGCCAGCAGTGCACAGACAGGGGGAGAGCAGTTCTTC CASSAQTGGEQFF
NA TRBJ1-6 NA TRBV27 TGTGCCAGCAGTTTTATTGCTCCTAGTAATTCACCCCTCCACTTT CASSFIAPSNSPLHF
NA TRBJ1-4 TRBD1 TRBV5-1 TGCGCTTCGGCCGACAGGGAGAGTGAAAAACTGTTTTTT CASADRESEKLFF
few TRBJ1-2 TRBD1 TRBV25-1 TGTGCCAGCAGTGAATATCGGGACAGGGAGGGCTACACCTTC CASSEYRDREGYTF
few TRBJ2-3 NA TRBV28 TGTGCCAGCACCAACTTTGCAGATACGCAGTATTTT CASTNFADTQYF
NA TRBJ1-5 NA TRBV21-1 TGTGCCAGCAGCAAACAGGGGGTCCCCAATCAGCCCCAGCATTTT CASSKQGVPNQPQHF
NA TRBJ2-1 NA TRBV20-1 TGCAGTGCTGGTCCGGGGGTTGAGCAGTTCTTC CSAGPGVEQFF
NA TRBJ1-2 NA TRBV5-4 TGTGCCAGCAGCTTGGGATTACAGAGAGGCTACACCTTC CASSLGLQRGYTF
NA TRBJ2-3 TRBD1 TRBV3-1/TRBV3-2 TGTGCCAGCAGCCTTACAGGGGGCTATGTCACAGATACGCAGTATTTT CASSLTGGYVTDTQYF
once TRBJ2-7 TRBD1 TRBV5-6 TGTGCCAGCAGCTTGGAACAGGGGGTCTACGAGCAGTACTTC CASSLEQGVYEQYF
NA TRBJ2-1 NA TRBV9 TGTGCCAGCAGCGTAGGCCCGGACACCAACAATGAGCAGTTCTTC CASSVGPDTNNEQFF
NA TRBJ2-3 NA TRBV11-3 TGTGCCAGCAGCTTAGGCGGGGCTTGGGATACGCAGTATTTT CASSLGGAWDTQYF
NA TRBJ1-2 TRBD1 TRBV30 TGTGCCTGGACCCAGGGGGTTGCTTTCTATGGCTACACCTTC CAWTQGVAFYGYTF
NA TRBJ2-1 NA TRBV7-3 TGTGCCAGCAGCTTAACGGGGGGGCTTAGCTCCTACAATGAGCAGTTCTTC CASSLTGGLSSYNEQFF